A selection of T cell receptor beta chains follows, all from one sample in a study of OX40 agonist ivuxolimab in advanced cancers. Profiling relied on immunoSEQ multiplex PCR, and the TCRdb table lists in-frame clones only, not all of them. The table shows about 26,000 clones, with roughly three quarters occurring only once. The source was CD4+ or CD8+ T cells sorted from blood, collected in a trial of the OX40 agonist ivuxolimab. The source of these receptors is an adult with an advanced solid tumor such as melanoma, head and neck, liver or kidney cancer. The CDR3 runs from the conserved cysteine through the conserved F or W. The D gene is left open where the match is weak. Size is stated for part of the rows, as once, few or many counts, or as a class when the clone is expanded.

TRBV4-1,TRBJ2-7,NA,NA,CASSQGDRYEQYF
TRBV5-6,TRBJ1-4,TRBD1,NA,CASSAGQGTNEKLFF
TRBV28,TRBJ2-3,TRBD2,NA,CASSLAGVGTDTQYF
TRBV11-2,TRBJ2-1,TRBD2,NA,CASSLTSGRAGNEQFF
TRBV11-1,TRBJ2-7,NA,NA,CASSPYVGSYEQYF
TRBV5-4,TRBJ2-1,NA,NA,CASSSDPGTVSLSYNEQFF
TRBV6-5,TRBJ2-7,NA,NA,CASSPTPRAGYEQYF
TRBV28,TRBJ2-7,NA,few,CASSLWVDRVIYEQYF
TRBV21-1,TRBJ1-4,NA,NA,CASSNLGGEKLFF
TRBV6-1,TRBJ2-7,TRBD2,NA,CASSEIAGGPFSPEQYF
TRBV6-5,TRBJ2-7,NA,NA,CAGGYEQYF
TRBV10-2,TRBJ2-7,NA,NA,CASSDGGLGYEQYF
TRBV12-1,TRBJ2-1,NA,NA,CASSFAIAGGSYNEQFF
TRBV7-3,TRBJ2-3,NA,NA,CASSAIGSSTDTQYF
TRBV4-1,TRBJ2-2,NA,few,CASSQKDGQFTGELFF
TRBV27,TRBJ2-7,NA,NA,CASSFGRGYEQYF
TRBV19,TRBJ1-1,TRBD1,NA,CASSITTGVTEAFF
TRBV15,TRBJ2-5,NA,NA,CATAQGEETQYF
TRBV5-6,TRBJ2-7,NA,NA,CASSLYAGPFYEQYF
TRBV6-1,TRBJ2-7,NA,NA,CAGGQSYEQYF
TRBV10-1,TRBJ2-3,TRBD2,NA,CASSESRTSGATQYF
TRBV15,TRBJ2-2,TRBD2,NA,CATSRELAGLKTGELFF
TRBV9,TRBJ2-7,NA,once,CASSALDWGEQYF
TRBV7-8,TRBJ2-3,TRBD2,once,CASSLGGADTQYF
TRBV6-5,TRBJ1-2,NA,NA,CASSYLGQLYGYTF
TRBV29-1,TRBJ2-7,NA,NA,CSVVSGSSYEQYF
TRBV6-4,TRBJ2-5,TRBD1,NA,CASSDSVTGTGTGKKETQYF
TRBV5-5,TRBJ2-7,NA,many,CASSLRLLIHEQYF
TRBV5-4,TRBJ2-7,TRBD2,NA,CASSSLAGVRREQYF
TRBV9,TRBJ2-1,NA,NA,CASSVDGSRIDEQFF
TRBV25-1,TRBJ2-2,TRBD1,NA,CASSSDRADGELFF